The source of this T cell receptor (beta chain) is a study of CD8 T cells in Susac syndrome. Per the germline V gene, CDR1 is SEHNR and CDR2 is FQNEAQ (reference sequence). The CDR3 has 12 residues. With 7 bases removed from V and 7 bases from J, the gap between germline ends came to 11 bases. From blood CD8+ and CD4+ T cells, the TCR beta chain was sequenced. The multiple sclerosis controls were treatment-naive patients, and their relapsing-remitting disease was stable or active. The CD8+ and CD4+ T cells were isolated magnetically using a negative isolation approach, whereas the TEMRA cells were enriched by FACS. Reverse transcription used about 0.45 to 1 ug RNA and random hexamers. Amplification of TCR beta CDR3 across 54 Vbeta and 13 Jbeta was performed with immunoSEQ multiplex PCR. TCRdb ran MiXCR on the immunoSEQ multiplex PCR reads and lists one entry per CDR3 protein. The profile shows about 150,000 distinct CDR3 sequences, approximately 93% of them singletons.

This chain uses TRBV7-9 with TRBJ2-1; D call uncertain. The TCR comes from a human donor with multiple sclerosis. Sequencing input: CD8+ T cells from PBMCs. CDR3 loop: CASNPLGNEQFF. The CDR3 DNA reads as TGTGCCAGCAACCCTCTAGGGAATGAGCAGTTCTTC. Supplemented by reference TRBV7-9 and TRBJ2-1, the full variable domain reads DTGVSQNPRHKITKRGQNVTFRCDPISEHNRLYWYRQTLGQGPEFLTYFQNEAQLEKSRLLSDRFSAERPKGSFSTLEIQRTEQGDSAMYLCASNPLGNEQFFGPGTRLTVL.